A selection of T cell receptor beta chains follows, all from one sample in a study of blood T cell repertoires in COVID-19. Measured with immunoSEQ multiplex PCR; TCRdb has only the in-frame clones, and not every one. The sample holds tens of thousands of clones, more than 80% seen once. Sequenced input: peripheral blood. All receptors derive from a human donor in a cohort sampled during active COVID-19. CDR3s include the opening cysteine and the closing phenylalanine or tryptophan. Fields, in order: V gene, J gene, clone size, D gene, CDR3 protein, CDR3 DNA. The D gene is left open where the match is weak. Some rows have no size entry. The others give once, few or many, or a class for an expanded clone.

v_gene: TRBV10-3; j_gene: TRBJ2-3; abundance: NA; d_gene: NA; CDR3aa: CAISSGINTDTQYF; CDR3nt: TGTGCCATCAGTAGCGGTATCAACACAGATACGCAGTATTTT
v_gene: TRBV3-1/TRBV3-2; j_gene: TRBJ1-1; abundance: NA; d_gene: NA; CDR3aa: CASSQGYQGNTEAFF; CDR3nt: TGTGCCAGCAGCCAAGGGTATCAGGGGAACACTGAAGCTTTCTTT
v_gene: TRBV10-1; j_gene: TRBJ2-7; abundance: NA; d_gene: TRBD2; CDR3aa: CAKRTSGRGREYEQYF; CDR3nt: TGCGCCAAGAGGACTAGCGGGAGAGGGAGAGAATACGAGCAGTACTTC
v_gene: TRBV6-1; j_gene: TRBJ1-1; abundance: NA; d_gene: TRBD1; CDR3aa: CASSSTGGKAFF; CDR3nt: TGTGCCAGCAGTTCGACAGGGGGCAAAGCTTTCTTT
v_gene: TRBV18; j_gene: TRBJ1-1; abundance: NA; d_gene: NA; CDR3aa: CASSRGLGDEAFF; CDR3nt: TGTGCCAGCTCACGAGGTTTAGGCGATGAAGCTTTCTTT
v_gene: TRBV28; j_gene: TRBJ1-4; abundance: NA; d_gene: NA; CDR3aa: CASTLDTSNEKLFF; CDR3nt: TGTGCCAGCACATTGGACACCTCTAATGAAAAACTGTTTTTT
v_gene: TRBV28; j_gene: TRBJ2-6; abundance: NA; d_gene: NA; CDR3aa: CASARRVNSGANVLTF; CDR3nt: TGTGCCAGCGCCCGGAGGGTAAACTCTGGGGCCAACGTCCTGACTTTC
v_gene: TRBV30; j_gene: TRBJ1-5; abundance: NA; d_gene: NA; CDR3aa: CAWSGAGLSGNQPQHF; CDR3nt: TGTGCCTGGAGTGGGGCGGGACTGTCTGGCAATCAGCCCCAGCATTTT
v_gene: TRBV6-1; j_gene: TRBJ1-2; abundance: NA; d_gene: TRBD1; CDR3aa: CASSETGTGVFYGYTF; CDR3nt: TGTGCCAGCAGTGAAACCGGGACAGGGGTCTTCTATGGCTACACCTTC
v_gene: TRBV9; j_gene: TRBJ2-1; abundance: NA; d_gene: TRBD2; CDR3aa: CASSPRTSGGPEQFF; CDR3nt: TGTGCCAGCAGCCCCCGGACTAGCGGGGGGCCCGAGCAGTTCTTC
v_gene: TRBV14; j_gene: TRBJ2-3; abundance: NA; d_gene: TRBD2; CDR3aa: CASSQDRSGGRTDTQYF; CDR3nt: TGTGCCAGCAGCCAAGATCGGAGCGGGGGGCGGACAGATACGCAGTATTTT
v_gene: TRBV19; j_gene: TRBJ2-3; abundance: NA; d_gene: TRBD2; CDR3aa: CASSGGTSAITDTQYF; CDR3nt: TGTGCCAGTAGTGGGGGGACTAGCGCTATCACAGATACGCAGTATTTT
v_gene: TRBV28; j_gene: TRBJ2-6; abundance: NA; d_gene: TRBD1; CDR3aa: CASSGQGIAGANVLTF; CDR3nt: TGTGCCAGCAGCGGACAGGGGATCGCTGGGGCCAACGTCCTGACTTTC
v_gene: TRBV2; j_gene: TRBJ1-4; abundance: NA; d_gene: NA; CDR3aa: CASRGSGISQKLFF; CDR3nt: TGTGCCAGCAGGGGAAGCGGGATTTCCCAAAAACTGTTTTTT
v_gene: TRBV9; j_gene: TRBJ1-1; abundance: NA; d_gene: TRBD1; CDR3aa: CASSGRGDRGLTEAFF; CDR3nt: TGTGCCAGCAGCGGTCGCGGGGACAGGGGTCTCACTGAAGCTTTCTTT
v_gene: TRBV3-1/TRBV3-2; j_gene: TRBJ2-7; abundance: NA; d_gene: TRBD2; CDR3aa: CASSPQTSGEQYF; CDR3nt: TGTGCCAGCAGCCCCCAGACTAGCGGCGAGCAGTACTTC
v_gene: TRBV4-1; j_gene: TRBJ2-2; abundance: NA; d_gene: TRBD1; CDR3aa: CASSQGQVGFTGELFF; CDR3nt: TGCGCCAGCAGCCAGGGACAGGTCGGCTTCACCGGGGAGCTGTTTTTT
v_gene: TRBV6-5; j_gene: TRBJ1-1; abundance: NA; d_gene: NA; CDR3aa: CASSYSRDHGTEAFF; CDR3nt: TGTGCCAGCAGTTACTCGAGGGATCATGGCACTGAAGCTTTCTTT
v_gene: TRBV18; j_gene: TRBJ2-7; abundance: NA; d_gene: TRBD2; CDR3aa: CASSPLAGSFEQYF; CDR3nt: TGTGCCAGCTCACCACTAGCGGGGTCCTTCGAGCAGTACTTC
v_gene: TRBV5-8; j_gene: TRBJ2-5; abundance: NA; d_gene: NA; CDR3aa: CASSLYAVKTQYF; CDR3nt: TGTGCCAGCAGCTTGTACGCGGTGAAGACCCAGTACTTC
v_gene: TRBV4-1; j_gene: TRBJ2-5; abundance: NA; d_gene: TRBD2; CDR3aa: CASSQDRLAGDETQYF; CDR3nt: TGCGCCAGCAGCCAGGACAGACTAGCGGGAGACGAGACCCAGTACTTC
v_gene: TRBV4-1; j_gene: TRBJ2-5; abundance: NA; d_gene: TRBD1; CDR3aa: CASSLDRGTDQETQYF; CDR3nt: TGCGCCAGCAGCTTGGACAGGGGGACCGACCAAGAGACCCAGTACTTC
v_gene: TRBV11-2; j_gene: TRBJ2-1; abundance: NA; d_gene: NA; CDR3aa: CASKFDSAAGYNEQFF; CDR3nt: TGTGCCAGCAAGTTCGACAGCGCAGCTGGCTACAATGAGCAGTTCTTC
v_gene: TRBV6-6; j_gene: TRBJ2-3; abundance: NA; d_gene: TRBD1; CDR3aa: CASSYPTGTYPDTQYF; CDR3nt: TGTGCCAGCAGTTACCCGACAGGGACATACCCAGATACGCAGTATTTT
v_gene: TRBV28; j_gene: TRBJ2-7; abundance: once; d_gene: NA; CDR3aa: CASTDPQVNAYEQYF; CDR3nt: TGTGCCAGCACCGATCCACAGGTGAATGCCTACGAGCAGTACTTC
v_gene: TRBV5-1; j_gene: TRBJ1-2; abundance: many; d_gene: TRBD1; CDR3aa: CASSLGRGRDGYTF; CDR3nt: TGCGCCAGCAGCTTAGGAAGGGGGCGAGATGGCTACACCTTC
v_gene: TRBV5-1; j_gene: TRBJ1-1; abundance: few; d_gene: NA; CDR3aa: CASSLGGGMNTEAFF; CDR3nt: TGCGCCAGCAGCCTGGGCGGGGGGATGAACACTGAAGCTTTCTTT
v_gene: TRBV29-1; j_gene: TRBJ1-1; abundance: few; d_gene: NA; CDR3aa: CSALGRGNTEAFF; CDR3nt: TGCAGCGCTTTGGGGCGGGGGAACACTGAAGCTTTCTTT
v_gene: TRBV7-3; j_gene: TRBJ1-1; abundance: NA; d_gene: NA; CDR3aa: CASSANKGRGEAFF; CDR3nt: TGTGCCAGCAGCGCCAATAAAGGGCGGGGTGAAGCTTTCTTT
v_gene: TRBV6-5; j_gene: TRBJ2-5; abundance: NA; d_gene: TRBD1; CDR3aa: CASSYSTTGEETQYF; CDR3nt: TGTGCCAGCAGTTACTCAACGACAGGGGAAGAGACCCAGTACTTC
v_gene: TRBV19; j_gene: TRBJ2-2; abundance: NA; d_gene: NA; CDR3aa: CASSIAPAGELFF; CDR3nt: TGTGCCAGTAGTATAGCTCCGGCCGGGGAGCTGTTTTTT
v_gene: TRBV6-5; j_gene: TRBJ1-1; abundance: few; d_gene: TRBD1; CDR3aa: CASKLTGQSTEAFF; CDR3nt: TGTGCCAGCAAATTGACAGGGCAGAGCACTGAAGCTTTCTTT
v_gene: TRBV5-4; j_gene: TRBJ1-1; abundance: NA; d_gene: NA; CDR3aa: CASSLSGRTEAFF; CDR3nt: TGTGCCAGCAGCTTGTCAGGGCGTACTGAAGCTTTCTTT
v_gene: TRBV5-8; j_gene: TRBJ2-2; abundance: NA; d_gene: TRBD2; CDR3aa: CASSLGAGGLTGELFF; CDR3nt: TGTGCCAGCAGCTTGGGAGCGGGGGGCCTCACCGGGGAGCTGTTTTTT